The clone carrying this TCR beta chain was counted a few times. The antigen is undetermined. Primers: 60 Vbeta forward and 13 Jbeta reverse. Original processing notes: Later reanalysis found roughly 80 million unique TCR beta chains, roughly 10 million of them shared. The protocol was immunoSEQ multiplex PCR, while the TCRdb copy is restricted to in-frame clones and leaves out a portion. Clone size and the V and J calls come from that table; the DNA yielded D and trimming. The table records some 170,000 clones, approximately 85% of them present only once. J lost 3 bases, V lost 6 bases, and 8 bases had no gene match. The CDR3 spans 14 residues. In germline, CDR1 is MDHEN, CDR2 SYDVKM. The source of the sample is a study of cytomegalovirus exposure and HLA in healthy donors. Whole-study findings and limits: It was in a later analysis that TCR association rates were seen to vary by HLA locus, highest for DRB1 and lowest for HLA-C.

The receptor comes from a man aged 45-65 years in good health and CMV-seropositive. Sample: PBMCs. The chain joins TRBV28 to TRBJ2-7, with TRBD2 matching over 7 bases. The CDR3 nucleotides are TGTGCCAGCAGGGGGACCGGGACTAACTACGAGCAGTACTTC. This translates into CASRGTGTNYEQYF. Together with reference TRBV28 and TRBJ2-7, the CDR3 gives the full variable domain: DVKVTQSSRYLVKRTGEKVFLECVQDMDHENMFWYRQDPGLGLRLIYFSYDVKMKEKGDIPEGYSVSREKKERFSLILESASTNQTSMYLCASRGTGTNYEQYFGPGTRLTVT.